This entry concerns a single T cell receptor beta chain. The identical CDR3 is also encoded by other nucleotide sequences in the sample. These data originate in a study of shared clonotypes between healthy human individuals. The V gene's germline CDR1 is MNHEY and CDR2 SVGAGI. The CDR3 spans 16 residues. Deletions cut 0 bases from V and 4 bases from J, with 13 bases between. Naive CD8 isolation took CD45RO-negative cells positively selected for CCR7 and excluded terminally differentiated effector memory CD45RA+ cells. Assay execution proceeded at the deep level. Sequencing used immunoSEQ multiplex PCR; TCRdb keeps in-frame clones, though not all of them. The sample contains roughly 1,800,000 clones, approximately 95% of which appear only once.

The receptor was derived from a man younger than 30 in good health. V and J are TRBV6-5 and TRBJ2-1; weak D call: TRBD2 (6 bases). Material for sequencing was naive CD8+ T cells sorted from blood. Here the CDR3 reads CASSYSWGERYNEQFF. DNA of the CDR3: TGTGCCAGCAGTTACTCGTGGGGGGAGCGGTACAATGAGCAGTTCTTC.